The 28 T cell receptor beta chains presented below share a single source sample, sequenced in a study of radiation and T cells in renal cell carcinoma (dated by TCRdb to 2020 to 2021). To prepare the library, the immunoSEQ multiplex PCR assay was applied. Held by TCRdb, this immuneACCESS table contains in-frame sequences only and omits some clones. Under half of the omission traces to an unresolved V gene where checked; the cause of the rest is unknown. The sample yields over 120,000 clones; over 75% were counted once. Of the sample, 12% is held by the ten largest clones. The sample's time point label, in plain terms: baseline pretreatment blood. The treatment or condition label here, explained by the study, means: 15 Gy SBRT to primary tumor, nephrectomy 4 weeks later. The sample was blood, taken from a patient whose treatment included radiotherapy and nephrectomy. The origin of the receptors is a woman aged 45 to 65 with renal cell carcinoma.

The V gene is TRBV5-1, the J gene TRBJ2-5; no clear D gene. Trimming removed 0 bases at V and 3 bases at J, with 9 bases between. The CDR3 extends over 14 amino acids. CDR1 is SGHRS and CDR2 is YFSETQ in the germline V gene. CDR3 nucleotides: TGCGCCAGCAGCTTGGCTGGCCGGGAAGAGACCCAGTACTTC. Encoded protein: CASSLAGREETQYF.

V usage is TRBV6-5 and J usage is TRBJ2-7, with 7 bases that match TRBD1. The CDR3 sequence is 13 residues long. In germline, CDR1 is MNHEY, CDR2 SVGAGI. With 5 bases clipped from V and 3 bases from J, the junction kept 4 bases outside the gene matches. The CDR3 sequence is CASSTGQLYEQYF. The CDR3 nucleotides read TGTGCCAGCAGTACGGGACAGCTCTACGAGCAGTACTTC.

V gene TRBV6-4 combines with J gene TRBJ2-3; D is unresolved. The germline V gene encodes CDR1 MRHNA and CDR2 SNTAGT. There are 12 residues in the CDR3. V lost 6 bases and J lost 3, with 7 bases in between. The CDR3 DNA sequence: TGTGCCAGCAGGAGGCTGACAGATACGCAGTATTTT. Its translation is CASRRLTDTQYF.

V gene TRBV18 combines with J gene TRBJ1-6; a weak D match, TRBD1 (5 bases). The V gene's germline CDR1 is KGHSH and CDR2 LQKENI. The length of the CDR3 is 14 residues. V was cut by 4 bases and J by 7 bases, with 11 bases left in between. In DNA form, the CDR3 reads TGTGCCAGCTCACGGGCCTCAGGGAATTCACCCCTCCACTTT. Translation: CASSRASGNSPLHF.

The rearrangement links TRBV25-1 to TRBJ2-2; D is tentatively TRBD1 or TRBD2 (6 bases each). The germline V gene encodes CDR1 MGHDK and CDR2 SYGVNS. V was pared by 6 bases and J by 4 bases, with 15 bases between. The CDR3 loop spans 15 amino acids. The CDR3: CASSRVEGVTGELFF. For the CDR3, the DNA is TGTGCCAGCAGCCGGGTGGAGGGGGTCACCGGGGAGCTGTTTTTT.

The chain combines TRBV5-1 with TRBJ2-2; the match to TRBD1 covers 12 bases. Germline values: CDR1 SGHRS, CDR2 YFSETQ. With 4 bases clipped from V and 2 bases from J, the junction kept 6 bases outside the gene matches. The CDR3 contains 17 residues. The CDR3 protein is CASSHVGQGANTGELFF. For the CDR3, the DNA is TGCGCCAGCAGCCACGTGGGACAGGGGGCAAACACCGGGGAGCTGTTTTTT.

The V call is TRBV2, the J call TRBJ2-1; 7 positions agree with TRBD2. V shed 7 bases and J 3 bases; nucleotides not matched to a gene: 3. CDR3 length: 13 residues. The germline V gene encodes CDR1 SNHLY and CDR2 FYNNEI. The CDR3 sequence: CASTGGNYNEQFF. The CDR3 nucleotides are TGTGCCAGCACGGGGGGTAACTACAATGAGCAGTTCTTC. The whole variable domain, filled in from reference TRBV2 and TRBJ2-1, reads EPEVTQTPSHQVTQMGQEVILRCVPISNHLYFYWYRQILGQKVEFLVSFYNNEISEKSEIFDDQFSVERPDGSNFTLKIRSTKLEDSAMYFCASTGGNYNEQFFGPGTRLTVL.

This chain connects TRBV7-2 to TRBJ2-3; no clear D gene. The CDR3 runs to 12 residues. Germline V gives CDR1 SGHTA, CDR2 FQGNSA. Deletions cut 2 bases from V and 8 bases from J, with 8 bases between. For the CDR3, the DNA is TGTGCCAGCAGCTTAAATCTCCGTACGCAGTATTTT. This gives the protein CASSLNLRTQYF.

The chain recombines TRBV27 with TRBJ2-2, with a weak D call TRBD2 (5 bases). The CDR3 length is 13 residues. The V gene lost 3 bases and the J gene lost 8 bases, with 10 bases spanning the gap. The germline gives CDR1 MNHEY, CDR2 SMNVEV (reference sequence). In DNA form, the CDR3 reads TGTGCCAGCAGTTTCTGGATAGCGGGGGAGCTGTTTTTT. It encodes CASSFWIAGELFF.

The CDR3 sequence is CASSIVNKAFF. The CDR3 nucleotides are TGTGCCAGTAGTATAGTGAACAAAGCTTTCTTT. This chain uses TRBV19 with TRBJ1-1, with D unresolved. The CDR3 contains 11 residues. Trimming shortened V by 1 base and J by 9 bases, and 6 bases separated the two germline ends. Looked up from germline, CDR1 is LNHDA and CDR2 is SQIVND (reference sequence). The whole variable domain, remainder taken from reference TRBV19 and TRBJ1-1, is DGGITQSPKYLFRKEGQNVTLSCEQNLNHDAMYWYRQDPGQGLRLIYYSQIVNDFQKGDIAEGYSVSREKKESFPLTVTSAQKNPTAFYLCASSIVNKAFFGQGTRLTVV.

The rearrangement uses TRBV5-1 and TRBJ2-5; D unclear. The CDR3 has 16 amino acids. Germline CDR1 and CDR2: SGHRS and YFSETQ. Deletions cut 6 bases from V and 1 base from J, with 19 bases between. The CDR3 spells CASTRLGRLGQETQYF. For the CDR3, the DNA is TGCGCCAGCACCCGGCTTGGTAGGCTGGGCCAAGAGACCCAGTACTTC.

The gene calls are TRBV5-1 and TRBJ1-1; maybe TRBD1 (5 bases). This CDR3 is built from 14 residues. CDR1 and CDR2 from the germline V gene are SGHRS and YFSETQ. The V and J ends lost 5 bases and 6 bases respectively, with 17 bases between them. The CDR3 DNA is TGCGCCAGCAGGTTCGACAGTAACTTTGCTGAAGCTTTCTTT. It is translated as CASRFDSNFAEAFF.

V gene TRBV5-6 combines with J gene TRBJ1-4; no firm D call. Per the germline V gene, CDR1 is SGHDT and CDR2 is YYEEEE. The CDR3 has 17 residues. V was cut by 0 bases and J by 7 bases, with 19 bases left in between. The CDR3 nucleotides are TGTGCCAGCAGCTTGGAGAAATTTGGGTCGTTTGGTGAAAAACTGTTTTTT. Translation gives CASSLEKFGSFGEKLFF.

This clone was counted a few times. CDR3 nucleotide sequence: TGTGCCACCTTGGCAGGGGGCTTCAATCAGCCCCAGCATTTT. Protein: CATLAGGFNQPQHF. V is TRBV6-1 and J is TRBJ1-5, with 8 nucleotides matching TRBD1. The V gene's germline CDR1 is MNHNS and CDR2 SASEGT. The CDR3 runs 14 residues. Trimming removed 10 bases from V and 3 bases from J; junction bases left unmatched: 8.

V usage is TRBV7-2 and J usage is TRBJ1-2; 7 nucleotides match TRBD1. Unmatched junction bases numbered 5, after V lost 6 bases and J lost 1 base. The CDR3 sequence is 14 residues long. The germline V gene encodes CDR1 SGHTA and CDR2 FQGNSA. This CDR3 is CASSLDRLNYGYTF. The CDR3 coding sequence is TGTGCCAGCAGTTTGGACAGGCTTAACTATGGCTACACCTTC.

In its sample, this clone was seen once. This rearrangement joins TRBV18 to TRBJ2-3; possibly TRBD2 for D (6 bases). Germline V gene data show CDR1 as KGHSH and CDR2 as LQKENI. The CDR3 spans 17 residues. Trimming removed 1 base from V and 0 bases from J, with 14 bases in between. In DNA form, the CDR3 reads TGTGCCAGCTCACCACTGGGAGGCCCAGCTAGCACAGATACGCAGTATTTT. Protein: CASSPLGGPASTDTQYF.

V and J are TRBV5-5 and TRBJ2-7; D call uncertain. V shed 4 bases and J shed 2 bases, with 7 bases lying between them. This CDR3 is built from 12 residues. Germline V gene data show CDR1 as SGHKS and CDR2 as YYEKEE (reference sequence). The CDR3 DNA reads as TGTGCCAGCAGCCCGGGCACCTACGAGCAGTACTTC. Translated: CASSPGTYEQYF.

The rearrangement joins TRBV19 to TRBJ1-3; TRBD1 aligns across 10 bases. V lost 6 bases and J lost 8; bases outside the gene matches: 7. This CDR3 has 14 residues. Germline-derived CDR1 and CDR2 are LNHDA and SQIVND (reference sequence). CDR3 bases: TGTGCCAGTAGCCCAACCGGGACAGGGGACACCATATATTTT. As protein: CASSPTGTGDTIYF.

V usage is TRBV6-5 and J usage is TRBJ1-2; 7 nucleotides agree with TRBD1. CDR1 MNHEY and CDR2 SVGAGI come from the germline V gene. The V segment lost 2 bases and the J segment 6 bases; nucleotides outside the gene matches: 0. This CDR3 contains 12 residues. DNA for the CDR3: TGTGCCAGCAGTTACAGGGGGCATGGCTACACCTTC. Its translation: CASSYRGHGYTF.

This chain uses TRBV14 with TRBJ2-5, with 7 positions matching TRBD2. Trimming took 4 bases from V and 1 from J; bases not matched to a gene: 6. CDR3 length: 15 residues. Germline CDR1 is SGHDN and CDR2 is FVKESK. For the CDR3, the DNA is TGTGCCAGCAGCCCTCTGGGCGGGGGCCAAGAGACCCAGTACTTC. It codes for CASSPLGGGQETQYF. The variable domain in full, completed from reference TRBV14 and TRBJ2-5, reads EAGVTQFPSHSVIEKGQTVTLRCDPISGHDNLYWYRRVMGKEIKFLLHFVKESKQDESGMPNNRFLAERTGGTYSTLKVQPAELEDSGVYFCASSPLGGGQETQYFGPGTRLLVL.

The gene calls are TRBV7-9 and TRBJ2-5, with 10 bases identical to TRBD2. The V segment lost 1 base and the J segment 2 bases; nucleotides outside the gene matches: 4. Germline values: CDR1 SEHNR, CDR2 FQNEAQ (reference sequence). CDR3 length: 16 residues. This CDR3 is CASSLGERGGQETQYF. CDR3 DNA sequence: TGTGCCAGCAGCTTAGGGGAGCGGGGGGGACAAGAGACCCAGTACTTC.

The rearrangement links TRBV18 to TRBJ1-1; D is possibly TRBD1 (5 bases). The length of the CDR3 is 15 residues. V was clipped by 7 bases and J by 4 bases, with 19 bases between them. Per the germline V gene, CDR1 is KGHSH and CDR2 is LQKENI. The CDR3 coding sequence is TGTGCCAGCTTCCTTGGGGGGGGGATCAGCACTGAAGCTTTCTTT. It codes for CASFLGGGISTEAFF.

The chain's CDR3 is CASRVRGRTEAFF. The CDR3 region has the DNA TGCGCCAGCAGAGTGAGGGGGCGGACTGAAGCTTTCTTT. The genes are TRBV5-1 and TRBJ1-1, with 7 bases matching TRBD1. The V gene's germline CDR1 is SGHRS and CDR2 YFSETQ. Germline trimming cut 5 bases from V and 5 bases from J; bases unmatched to any gene: 6. The CDR3 runs to 13 residues.

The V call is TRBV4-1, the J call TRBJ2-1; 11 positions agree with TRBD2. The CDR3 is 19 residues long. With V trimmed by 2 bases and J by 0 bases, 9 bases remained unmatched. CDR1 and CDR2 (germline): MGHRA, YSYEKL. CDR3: CASSQPLAGALSSYNEQFF. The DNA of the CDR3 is TGCGCCAGCAGCCAACCACTAGCGGGGGCCCTAAGCTCCTACAATGAGCAGTTCTTC.

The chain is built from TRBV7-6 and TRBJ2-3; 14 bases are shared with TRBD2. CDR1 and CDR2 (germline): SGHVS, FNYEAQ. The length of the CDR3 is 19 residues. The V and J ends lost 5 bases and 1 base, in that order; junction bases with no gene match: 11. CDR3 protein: CASSDRRLAGGPGTDTQYF. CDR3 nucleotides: TGTGCCAGCAGCGATCGCCGACTAGCGGGGGGGCCCGGCACAGATACGCAGTATTTT.

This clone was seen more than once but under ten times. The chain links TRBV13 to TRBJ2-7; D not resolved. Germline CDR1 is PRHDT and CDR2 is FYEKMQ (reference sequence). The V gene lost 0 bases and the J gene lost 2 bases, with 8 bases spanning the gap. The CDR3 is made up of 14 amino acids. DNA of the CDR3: TGTGCCAGCAGCTTAGGCCGCTTAGCCTACGAGCAGTACTTC. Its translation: CASSLGRLAYEQYF.

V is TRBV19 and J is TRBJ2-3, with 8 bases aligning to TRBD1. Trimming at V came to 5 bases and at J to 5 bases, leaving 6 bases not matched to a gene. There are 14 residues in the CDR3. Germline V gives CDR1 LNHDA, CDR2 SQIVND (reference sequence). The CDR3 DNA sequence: TGTGCCAGTAGTGACAGGGGCCTCCAAGATACGCAGTATTTT. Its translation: CASSDRGLQDTQYF.

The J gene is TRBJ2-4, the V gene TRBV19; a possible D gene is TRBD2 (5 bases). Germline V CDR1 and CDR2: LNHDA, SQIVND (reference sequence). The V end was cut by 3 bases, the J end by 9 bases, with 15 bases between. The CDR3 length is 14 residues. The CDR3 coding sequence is TGTGCCAGTAGTATCGGACCTTCTAGCAGCATTCAGTACTTC. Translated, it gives CASSIGPSSSIQYF.